The present T cell receptor beta chain was sequenced within a study of cytomegalovirus exposure and HLA in healthy donors. The PCR was carried out with 60 Vbeta primers and 13 Jbeta primers. TCRdb's table, derived via immunoSEQ multiplex PCR, lists solely in-frame clones and lacks some. The sample lists 95,000 to 150,000 clones, around 86% occurring once. The CDR3 sequence is 15 residues long. With 4 bases clipped from V and 3 bases from J, the junction kept 5 bases outside the gene matches. Germline loops: CDR1 MDHEN, CDR2 SYDVKM. The chain links TRBV28 to TRBJ1-5, with 8 bases identical to TRBD1. Sample: PBMCs. The TCR sequence derives from a man aged 30 to 39 in good health and CMV-seronegative. In DNA form, the CDR3 reads TGTGCCAGCAGTTCCGAACAGGGGGACAATCAGCCCCAGCATTTT. This gives the protein CASSSEQGDNQPQHF.